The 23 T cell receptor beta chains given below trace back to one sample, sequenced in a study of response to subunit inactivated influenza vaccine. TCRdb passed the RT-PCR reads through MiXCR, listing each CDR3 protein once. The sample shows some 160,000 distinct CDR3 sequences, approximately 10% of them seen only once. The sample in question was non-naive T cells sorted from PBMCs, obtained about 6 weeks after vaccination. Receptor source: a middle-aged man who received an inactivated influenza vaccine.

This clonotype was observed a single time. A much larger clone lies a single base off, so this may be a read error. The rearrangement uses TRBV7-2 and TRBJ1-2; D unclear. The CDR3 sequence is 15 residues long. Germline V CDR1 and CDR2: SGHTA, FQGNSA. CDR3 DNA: TGTGCCATCAGCTTAGTGTCAGATGCAAACTATGGCTACACCTTC. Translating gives CAISLVSDANYGYTF. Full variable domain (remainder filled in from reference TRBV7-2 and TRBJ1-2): GAGVSQSPSNKVTEKGKDVELRCDPISGHTALYWYRQSLGQGLEFLIYFQGNSAPDKSGLPSDRFSAERTGGSVSTLTIQRTQQEDSAVYLCAISLVSDANYGYTFGSGTRLTVV.

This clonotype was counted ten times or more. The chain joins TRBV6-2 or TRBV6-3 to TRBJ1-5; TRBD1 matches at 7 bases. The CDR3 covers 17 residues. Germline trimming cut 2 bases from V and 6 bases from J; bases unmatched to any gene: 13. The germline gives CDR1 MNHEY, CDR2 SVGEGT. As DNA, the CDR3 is TGTGCCAGCAGTTACGGACCGACAGGGTTAGGTGTTCAGCCCCAGCATTTT. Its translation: CASSYGPTGLGVQPQHF.

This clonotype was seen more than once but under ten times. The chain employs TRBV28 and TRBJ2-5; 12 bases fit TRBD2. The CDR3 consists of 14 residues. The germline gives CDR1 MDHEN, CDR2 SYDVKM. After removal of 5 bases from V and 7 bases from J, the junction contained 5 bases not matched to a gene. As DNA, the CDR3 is TGTGCCAGCAGTCTACAGACTAGCGGGGGGACCCAGTACTTC. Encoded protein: CASSLQTSGGTQYF.

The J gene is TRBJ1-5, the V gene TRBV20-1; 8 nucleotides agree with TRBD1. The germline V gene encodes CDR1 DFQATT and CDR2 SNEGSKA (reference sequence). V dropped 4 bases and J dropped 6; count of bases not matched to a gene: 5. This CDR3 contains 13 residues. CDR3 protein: CSATRTGRQPQHF. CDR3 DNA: TGCAGTGCTACAAGGACAGGGCGTCAGCCCCAGCATTTT.

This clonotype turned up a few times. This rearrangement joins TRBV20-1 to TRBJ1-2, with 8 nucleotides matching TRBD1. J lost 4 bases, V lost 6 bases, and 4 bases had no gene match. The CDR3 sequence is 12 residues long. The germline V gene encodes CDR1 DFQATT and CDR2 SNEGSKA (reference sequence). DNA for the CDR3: TGCAGTGCCCAGGGGGCCGGCTATGGCTACACCTTC. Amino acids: CSAQGAGYGYTF.

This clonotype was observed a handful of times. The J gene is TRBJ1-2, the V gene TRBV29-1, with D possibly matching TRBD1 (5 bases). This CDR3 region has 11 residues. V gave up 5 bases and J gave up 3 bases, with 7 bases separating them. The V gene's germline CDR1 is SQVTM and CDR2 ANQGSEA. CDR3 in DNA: TGCAGCGTTAGAGGGGACTATGGCTACACCTTC. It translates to CSVRGDYGYTF.

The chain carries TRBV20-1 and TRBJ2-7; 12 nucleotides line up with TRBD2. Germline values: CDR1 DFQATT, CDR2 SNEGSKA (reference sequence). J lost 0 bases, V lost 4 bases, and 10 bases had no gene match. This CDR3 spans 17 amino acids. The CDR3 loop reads CSATSGRAGGSSYEQYF. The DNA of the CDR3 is TGCAGTGCTACTAGCGGGAGGGCAGGTGGGAGCTCCTACGAGCAGTACTTC.

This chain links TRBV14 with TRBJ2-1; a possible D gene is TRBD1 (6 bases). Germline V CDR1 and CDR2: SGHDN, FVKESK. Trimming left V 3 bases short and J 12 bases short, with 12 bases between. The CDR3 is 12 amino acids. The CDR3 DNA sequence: TGTGCCAGCAGCCAGGCAGGGGTTCTGCAGTTCTTC. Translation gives CASSQAGVLQFF.

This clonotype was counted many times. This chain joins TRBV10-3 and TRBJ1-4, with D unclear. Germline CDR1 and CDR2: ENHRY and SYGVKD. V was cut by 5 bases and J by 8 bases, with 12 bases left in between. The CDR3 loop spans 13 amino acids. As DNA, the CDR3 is TGTGCCATCAGTCGAACCGGGCCCGAAAAACTGTTTTTT. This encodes CAISRTGPEKLFF.

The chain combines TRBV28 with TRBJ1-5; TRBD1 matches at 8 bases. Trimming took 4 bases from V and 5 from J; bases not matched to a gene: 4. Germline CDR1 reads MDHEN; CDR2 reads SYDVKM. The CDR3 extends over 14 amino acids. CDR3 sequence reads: CASSSTGVYQPQHF. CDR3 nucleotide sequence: TGTGCCAGCAGTTCGACAGGGGTTTATCAGCCCCAGCATTTT.

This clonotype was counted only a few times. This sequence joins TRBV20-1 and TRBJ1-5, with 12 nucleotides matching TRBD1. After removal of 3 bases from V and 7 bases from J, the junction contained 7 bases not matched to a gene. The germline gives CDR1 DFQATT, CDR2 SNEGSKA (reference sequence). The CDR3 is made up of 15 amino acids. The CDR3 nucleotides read TGCAGTGCTAGCGATAGGGACAGGGGGCGCCAGCCCCAGCATTTT. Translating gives CSASDRDRGRQPQHF.

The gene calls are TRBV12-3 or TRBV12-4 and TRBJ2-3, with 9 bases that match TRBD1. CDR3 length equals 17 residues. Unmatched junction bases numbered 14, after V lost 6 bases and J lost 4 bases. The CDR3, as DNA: TGTGCCAGCAGCCTTCCCCCGGGACAGGGTAAATCAGATACGCAGTATTTT. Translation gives CASSLPPGQGKSDTQYF.

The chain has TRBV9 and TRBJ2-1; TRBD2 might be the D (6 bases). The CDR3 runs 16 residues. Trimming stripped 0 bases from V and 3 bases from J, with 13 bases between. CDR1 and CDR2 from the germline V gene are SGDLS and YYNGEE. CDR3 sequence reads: CASSVGVSGGYNEQFF. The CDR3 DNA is TGTGCCAGCAGCGTAGGTGTTAGCGGAGGCTACAATGAGCAGTTCTTC.

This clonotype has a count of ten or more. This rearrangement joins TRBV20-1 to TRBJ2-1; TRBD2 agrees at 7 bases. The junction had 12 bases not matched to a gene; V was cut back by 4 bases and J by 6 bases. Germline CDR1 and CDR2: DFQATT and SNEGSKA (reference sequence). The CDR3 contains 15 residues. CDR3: CSAMLAGVRANEQFF. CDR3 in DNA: TGCAGTGCTATGCTTGCGGGGGTGAGGGCCAATGAGCAGTTCTTC.

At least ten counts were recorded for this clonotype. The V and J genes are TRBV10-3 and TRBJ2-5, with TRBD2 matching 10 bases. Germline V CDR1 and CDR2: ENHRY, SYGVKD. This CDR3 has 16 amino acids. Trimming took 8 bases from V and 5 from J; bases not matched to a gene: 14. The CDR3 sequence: CAIAPASGSLSETQYF. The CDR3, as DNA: TGTGCCATCGCACCGGCTAGCGGGAGTTTGTCCGAGACCCAGTACTTC.

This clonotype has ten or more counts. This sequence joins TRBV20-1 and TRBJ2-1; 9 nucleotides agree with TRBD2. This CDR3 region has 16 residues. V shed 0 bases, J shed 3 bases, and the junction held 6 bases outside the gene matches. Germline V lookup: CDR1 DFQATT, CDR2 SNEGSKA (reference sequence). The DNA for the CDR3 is TGCAGTGCTAGAGATCCTTCGACTAGCGGCTACAATGAGCAGTTCTTC. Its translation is CSARDPSTSGYNEQFF.

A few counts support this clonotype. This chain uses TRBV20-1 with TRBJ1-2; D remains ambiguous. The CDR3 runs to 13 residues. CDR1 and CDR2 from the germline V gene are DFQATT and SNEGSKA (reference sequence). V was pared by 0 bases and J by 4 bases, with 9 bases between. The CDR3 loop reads CSARDGTAYGYTF. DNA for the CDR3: TGCAGTGCTAGAGATGGTACGGCCTATGGCTACACCTTC.

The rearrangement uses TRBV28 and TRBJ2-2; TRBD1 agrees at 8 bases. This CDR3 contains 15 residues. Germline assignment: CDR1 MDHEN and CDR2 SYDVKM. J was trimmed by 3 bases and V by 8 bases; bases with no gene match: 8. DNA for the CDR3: TGTGCCAGCCGATGGACAGGGTTGGACACCGGGGAGCTGTTTTTT. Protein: CASRWTGLDTGELFF.

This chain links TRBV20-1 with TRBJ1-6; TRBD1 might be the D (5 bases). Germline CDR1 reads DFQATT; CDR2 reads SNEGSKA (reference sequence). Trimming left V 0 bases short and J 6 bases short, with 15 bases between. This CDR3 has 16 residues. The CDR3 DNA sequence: TGCAGTGCTAGAGACTCATCCAGGGAAGTTAATTCACCCCTCCACTTT. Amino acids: CSARDSSREVNSPLHF.

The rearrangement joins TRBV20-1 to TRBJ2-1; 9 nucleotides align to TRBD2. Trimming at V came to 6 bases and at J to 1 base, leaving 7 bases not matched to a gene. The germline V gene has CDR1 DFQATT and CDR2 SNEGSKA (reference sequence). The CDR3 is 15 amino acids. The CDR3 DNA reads TGCAGTGCGGGCACGGCGGGAGGGTCCTACAATGAGCAGTTCTTC. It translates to CSAGTAGGSYNEQFF.

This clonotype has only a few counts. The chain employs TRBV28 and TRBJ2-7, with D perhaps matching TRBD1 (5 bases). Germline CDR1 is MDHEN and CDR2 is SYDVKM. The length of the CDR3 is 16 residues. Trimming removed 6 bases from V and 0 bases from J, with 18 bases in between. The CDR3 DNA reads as TGTGCCAGCAGGGTGGCCGGACACGCGAGCTCCTACGAGCAGTACTTC. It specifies CASRVAGHASSYEQYF.

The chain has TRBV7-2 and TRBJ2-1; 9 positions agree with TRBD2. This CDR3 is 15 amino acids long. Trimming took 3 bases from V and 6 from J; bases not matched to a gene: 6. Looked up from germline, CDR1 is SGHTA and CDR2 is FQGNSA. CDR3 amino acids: CASSFRSGSSNEQFF. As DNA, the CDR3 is TGTGCCAGCAGCTTTCGTAGCGGGAGCAGCAATGAGCAGTTCTTC.

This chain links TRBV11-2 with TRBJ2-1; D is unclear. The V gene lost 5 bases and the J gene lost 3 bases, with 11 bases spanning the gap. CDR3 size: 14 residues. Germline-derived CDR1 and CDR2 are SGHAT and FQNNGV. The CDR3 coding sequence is TGTGCCAGCAGCCCCACAGTTTTCTACAATGAGCAGTTCTTC. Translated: CASSPTVFYNEQFF.